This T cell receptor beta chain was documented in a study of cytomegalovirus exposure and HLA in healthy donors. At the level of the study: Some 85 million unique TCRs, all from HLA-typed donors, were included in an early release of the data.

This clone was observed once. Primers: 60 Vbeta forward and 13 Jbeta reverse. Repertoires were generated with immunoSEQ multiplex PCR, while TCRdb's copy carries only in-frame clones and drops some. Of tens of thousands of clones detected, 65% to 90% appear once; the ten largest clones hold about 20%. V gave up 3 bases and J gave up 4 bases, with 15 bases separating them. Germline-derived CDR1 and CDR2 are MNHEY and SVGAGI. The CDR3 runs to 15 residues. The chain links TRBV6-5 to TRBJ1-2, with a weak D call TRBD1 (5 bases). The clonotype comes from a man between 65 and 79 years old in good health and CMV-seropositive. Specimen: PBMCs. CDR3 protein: CASSYGQGTFYGYTF. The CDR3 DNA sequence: TGTGCCAGCAGTTATGGTCAGGGAACCTTCTATGGCTACACCTTC.